A selection of T cell receptor beta chains follows, all from one sample in a study of cytomegalovirus exposure and HLA in healthy donors. The data were produced by immunoSEQ multiplex PCR, yet TCRdb's version contains in-frame clones alone and is incomplete. The sample records 150,000 to 200,000 clones, over 65% being singletons. The specimen was PBMCs. The receptors here all came from a young man in good health and CMV-seropositive. Both conserved end residues are part of each CDR3. D genes are given only for firm matches. The listing skips clone size in some rows; elsewhere it reads once, few, many or a size class.

V gene	clone size	D gene	J gene	CDR3 protein	CDR3 DNA
TRBV11-3	once	TRBD2	TRBJ2-1	CASSLDLGPGGEQFF	TGTGCCAGCAGCTTAGATTTGGGACCGGGAGGTGAGCAGTTCTTC
TRBV7-2	NA	NA	TRBJ2-3	CASNLLGSKTGGYTDTQYF	TGTGCCAGCAACCTTTTAGGGTCTAAGACAGGCGGTTATACAGATACGCAGTATTTT
TRBV27	NA	NA	TRBJ1-4	CASSFRSGGAGANEKLFF	TGTGCCAGCAGTTTCCGATCAGGTGGGGCAGGGGCTAATGAAAAACTGTTTTTT
TRBV27	NA	TRBD1	TRBJ2-1	CASSQLRTGNIYNEQFF	TGTGCCAGCAGTCAGCTAAGGACAGGAAACATCTACAATGAGCAGTTCTTC
TRBV5-6	NA	TRBD2	TRBJ2-5	CASSPSWELAGVGTQYF	TGTGCCAGCAGCCCGTCGTGGGAACTAGCGGGAGTGGGGACCCAGTACTTC
TRBV19	NA	TRBD1	TRBJ1-5	CASRLRDRDNSNQPQHF	TGTGCCAGCCGCCTCCGGGACAGGGACAATAGCAATCAGCCCCAGCATTTT
TRBV19	NA	NA	TRBJ2-2	CASRGSHLITGELFF	TGTGCCAGTCGAGGCAGCCACCTAATCACCGGGGAGCTGTTTTTT
TRBV30	few	NA	TRBJ1-2	CAWSVSGIYGYTF	TGTGCCTGGAGTGTTTCAGGGATCTATGGCTACACCTTC
TRBV4-1	NA	NA	TRBJ1-4	CASSQDDRFNEKLFF	TGCGCCAGCAGCCAAGATGACAGGTTTAATGAAAAACTGTTTTTT
TRBV7-2	few	NA	TRBJ2-4	CASSSNLAKNIQYF	TGTGCCAGCAGCAGCAACCTAGCCAAAAACATTCAGTACTTC
TRBV6-5	NA	TRBD2	TRBJ2-1	CASRLAPAYNEQFF	TGTGCCAGCAGACTAGCGCCAGCCTACAATGAGCAGTTCTTC
TRBV6-1	NA	TRBD2	TRBJ2-1	CASSGRTSGRSYNEQFF	TGTGCCAGCAGTGGAAGGACTAGCGGGCGGTCCTACAATGAGCAGTTCTTC
TRBV5-4	NA	TRBD1	TRBJ1-1	CASSLGRGERGAFF	TGTGCCAGCAGCTTGGGCAGGGGGGAACGAGGGGCTTTCTTT
TRBV27	NA	NA	TRBJ1-5	CASTPVGVSGQPQHF	TGTGCCAGCACCCCCGTAGGGGTCTCCGGCCAGCCCCAGCATTTT
TRBV11-2	NA	NA	TRBJ1-1	CASSLEPGGTEAFF	TGTGCCAGCAGCTTAGAACCGGGAGGCACTGAAGCTTTCTTT
TRBV4-2	NA	TRBD1	TRBJ1-5	CASSQEGGTGYVSNQPQHF	TGTGCCAGCAGCCAAGAGGGCGGGACAGGATACGTTAGCAATCAGCCCCAGCATTTT
TRBV6-1	NA	NA	TRBJ2-6	CASRAGKAGANVLTF	TGTGCCAGCAGGGCGGGTAAGGCTGGGGCCAACGTCCTGACTTTC
TRBV2	once	TRBD1	TRBJ1-1	CASKLDRGNTEAFF	TGTGCCAGCAAGTTAGACAGGGGGAACACTGAAGCTTTCTTT
TRBV14	NA	NA	TRBJ2-3	CASSQERVAVGDTQYF	TGTGCCAGCAGCCAAGAGCGGGTGGCAGTGGGAGATACGCAGTATTTT
TRBV19	NA	NA	TRBJ1-1	CASSNGQLNTEAFF	TGTGCCAGTAGTAATGGACAGCTAAACACTGAAGCTTTCTTT
TRBV19	NA	NA	TRBJ1-2	CASSLAGINGYTF	TGTGCCAGTAGCTTGGCGGGCATAAATGGCTACACCTTC
TRBV5-1	NA	TRBD1	TRBJ2-5	CASSLRQGGETQYF	TGCGCCAGCAGCCTCCGACAGGGGGGAGAGACCCAGTACTTC
TRBV5-1	NA	NA	TRBJ1-1	CASSPGHQNTEAFF	TGCGCCAGCAGCCCGGGACACCAAAACACTGAAGCTTTCTTT
TRBV4-1	NA	NA	TRBJ2-5	CASSQDRGGETQYF	TGCGCCAGCAGCCAAGACAGGGGCGGAGAGACCCAGTACTTC
TRBV27	NA	TRBD1	TRBJ1-4	CASRQKKQTGGSDEKLFF	TGTGCCAGCAGACAAAAGAAACAGACAGGGGGTAGCGATGAAAAACTGTTTTTT
TRBV7-6	NA	NA	TRBJ2-1	CASSLESAANEQFF	TGTGCCAGCAGCTTAGAATCAGCGGCCAATGAGCAGTTCTTC
TRBV14	NA	TRBD2	TRBJ2-1	CASSRRLAGGYNEQFF	TGTGCCAGCAGTCGCAGACTAGCGGGAGGTTACAATGAGCAGTTCTTC
TRBV7-3	NA	TRBD1	TRBJ1-6	CASSYDRDSPLHF	TGTGCCAGCAGCTACGACAGGGATTCACCCCTCCACTTT